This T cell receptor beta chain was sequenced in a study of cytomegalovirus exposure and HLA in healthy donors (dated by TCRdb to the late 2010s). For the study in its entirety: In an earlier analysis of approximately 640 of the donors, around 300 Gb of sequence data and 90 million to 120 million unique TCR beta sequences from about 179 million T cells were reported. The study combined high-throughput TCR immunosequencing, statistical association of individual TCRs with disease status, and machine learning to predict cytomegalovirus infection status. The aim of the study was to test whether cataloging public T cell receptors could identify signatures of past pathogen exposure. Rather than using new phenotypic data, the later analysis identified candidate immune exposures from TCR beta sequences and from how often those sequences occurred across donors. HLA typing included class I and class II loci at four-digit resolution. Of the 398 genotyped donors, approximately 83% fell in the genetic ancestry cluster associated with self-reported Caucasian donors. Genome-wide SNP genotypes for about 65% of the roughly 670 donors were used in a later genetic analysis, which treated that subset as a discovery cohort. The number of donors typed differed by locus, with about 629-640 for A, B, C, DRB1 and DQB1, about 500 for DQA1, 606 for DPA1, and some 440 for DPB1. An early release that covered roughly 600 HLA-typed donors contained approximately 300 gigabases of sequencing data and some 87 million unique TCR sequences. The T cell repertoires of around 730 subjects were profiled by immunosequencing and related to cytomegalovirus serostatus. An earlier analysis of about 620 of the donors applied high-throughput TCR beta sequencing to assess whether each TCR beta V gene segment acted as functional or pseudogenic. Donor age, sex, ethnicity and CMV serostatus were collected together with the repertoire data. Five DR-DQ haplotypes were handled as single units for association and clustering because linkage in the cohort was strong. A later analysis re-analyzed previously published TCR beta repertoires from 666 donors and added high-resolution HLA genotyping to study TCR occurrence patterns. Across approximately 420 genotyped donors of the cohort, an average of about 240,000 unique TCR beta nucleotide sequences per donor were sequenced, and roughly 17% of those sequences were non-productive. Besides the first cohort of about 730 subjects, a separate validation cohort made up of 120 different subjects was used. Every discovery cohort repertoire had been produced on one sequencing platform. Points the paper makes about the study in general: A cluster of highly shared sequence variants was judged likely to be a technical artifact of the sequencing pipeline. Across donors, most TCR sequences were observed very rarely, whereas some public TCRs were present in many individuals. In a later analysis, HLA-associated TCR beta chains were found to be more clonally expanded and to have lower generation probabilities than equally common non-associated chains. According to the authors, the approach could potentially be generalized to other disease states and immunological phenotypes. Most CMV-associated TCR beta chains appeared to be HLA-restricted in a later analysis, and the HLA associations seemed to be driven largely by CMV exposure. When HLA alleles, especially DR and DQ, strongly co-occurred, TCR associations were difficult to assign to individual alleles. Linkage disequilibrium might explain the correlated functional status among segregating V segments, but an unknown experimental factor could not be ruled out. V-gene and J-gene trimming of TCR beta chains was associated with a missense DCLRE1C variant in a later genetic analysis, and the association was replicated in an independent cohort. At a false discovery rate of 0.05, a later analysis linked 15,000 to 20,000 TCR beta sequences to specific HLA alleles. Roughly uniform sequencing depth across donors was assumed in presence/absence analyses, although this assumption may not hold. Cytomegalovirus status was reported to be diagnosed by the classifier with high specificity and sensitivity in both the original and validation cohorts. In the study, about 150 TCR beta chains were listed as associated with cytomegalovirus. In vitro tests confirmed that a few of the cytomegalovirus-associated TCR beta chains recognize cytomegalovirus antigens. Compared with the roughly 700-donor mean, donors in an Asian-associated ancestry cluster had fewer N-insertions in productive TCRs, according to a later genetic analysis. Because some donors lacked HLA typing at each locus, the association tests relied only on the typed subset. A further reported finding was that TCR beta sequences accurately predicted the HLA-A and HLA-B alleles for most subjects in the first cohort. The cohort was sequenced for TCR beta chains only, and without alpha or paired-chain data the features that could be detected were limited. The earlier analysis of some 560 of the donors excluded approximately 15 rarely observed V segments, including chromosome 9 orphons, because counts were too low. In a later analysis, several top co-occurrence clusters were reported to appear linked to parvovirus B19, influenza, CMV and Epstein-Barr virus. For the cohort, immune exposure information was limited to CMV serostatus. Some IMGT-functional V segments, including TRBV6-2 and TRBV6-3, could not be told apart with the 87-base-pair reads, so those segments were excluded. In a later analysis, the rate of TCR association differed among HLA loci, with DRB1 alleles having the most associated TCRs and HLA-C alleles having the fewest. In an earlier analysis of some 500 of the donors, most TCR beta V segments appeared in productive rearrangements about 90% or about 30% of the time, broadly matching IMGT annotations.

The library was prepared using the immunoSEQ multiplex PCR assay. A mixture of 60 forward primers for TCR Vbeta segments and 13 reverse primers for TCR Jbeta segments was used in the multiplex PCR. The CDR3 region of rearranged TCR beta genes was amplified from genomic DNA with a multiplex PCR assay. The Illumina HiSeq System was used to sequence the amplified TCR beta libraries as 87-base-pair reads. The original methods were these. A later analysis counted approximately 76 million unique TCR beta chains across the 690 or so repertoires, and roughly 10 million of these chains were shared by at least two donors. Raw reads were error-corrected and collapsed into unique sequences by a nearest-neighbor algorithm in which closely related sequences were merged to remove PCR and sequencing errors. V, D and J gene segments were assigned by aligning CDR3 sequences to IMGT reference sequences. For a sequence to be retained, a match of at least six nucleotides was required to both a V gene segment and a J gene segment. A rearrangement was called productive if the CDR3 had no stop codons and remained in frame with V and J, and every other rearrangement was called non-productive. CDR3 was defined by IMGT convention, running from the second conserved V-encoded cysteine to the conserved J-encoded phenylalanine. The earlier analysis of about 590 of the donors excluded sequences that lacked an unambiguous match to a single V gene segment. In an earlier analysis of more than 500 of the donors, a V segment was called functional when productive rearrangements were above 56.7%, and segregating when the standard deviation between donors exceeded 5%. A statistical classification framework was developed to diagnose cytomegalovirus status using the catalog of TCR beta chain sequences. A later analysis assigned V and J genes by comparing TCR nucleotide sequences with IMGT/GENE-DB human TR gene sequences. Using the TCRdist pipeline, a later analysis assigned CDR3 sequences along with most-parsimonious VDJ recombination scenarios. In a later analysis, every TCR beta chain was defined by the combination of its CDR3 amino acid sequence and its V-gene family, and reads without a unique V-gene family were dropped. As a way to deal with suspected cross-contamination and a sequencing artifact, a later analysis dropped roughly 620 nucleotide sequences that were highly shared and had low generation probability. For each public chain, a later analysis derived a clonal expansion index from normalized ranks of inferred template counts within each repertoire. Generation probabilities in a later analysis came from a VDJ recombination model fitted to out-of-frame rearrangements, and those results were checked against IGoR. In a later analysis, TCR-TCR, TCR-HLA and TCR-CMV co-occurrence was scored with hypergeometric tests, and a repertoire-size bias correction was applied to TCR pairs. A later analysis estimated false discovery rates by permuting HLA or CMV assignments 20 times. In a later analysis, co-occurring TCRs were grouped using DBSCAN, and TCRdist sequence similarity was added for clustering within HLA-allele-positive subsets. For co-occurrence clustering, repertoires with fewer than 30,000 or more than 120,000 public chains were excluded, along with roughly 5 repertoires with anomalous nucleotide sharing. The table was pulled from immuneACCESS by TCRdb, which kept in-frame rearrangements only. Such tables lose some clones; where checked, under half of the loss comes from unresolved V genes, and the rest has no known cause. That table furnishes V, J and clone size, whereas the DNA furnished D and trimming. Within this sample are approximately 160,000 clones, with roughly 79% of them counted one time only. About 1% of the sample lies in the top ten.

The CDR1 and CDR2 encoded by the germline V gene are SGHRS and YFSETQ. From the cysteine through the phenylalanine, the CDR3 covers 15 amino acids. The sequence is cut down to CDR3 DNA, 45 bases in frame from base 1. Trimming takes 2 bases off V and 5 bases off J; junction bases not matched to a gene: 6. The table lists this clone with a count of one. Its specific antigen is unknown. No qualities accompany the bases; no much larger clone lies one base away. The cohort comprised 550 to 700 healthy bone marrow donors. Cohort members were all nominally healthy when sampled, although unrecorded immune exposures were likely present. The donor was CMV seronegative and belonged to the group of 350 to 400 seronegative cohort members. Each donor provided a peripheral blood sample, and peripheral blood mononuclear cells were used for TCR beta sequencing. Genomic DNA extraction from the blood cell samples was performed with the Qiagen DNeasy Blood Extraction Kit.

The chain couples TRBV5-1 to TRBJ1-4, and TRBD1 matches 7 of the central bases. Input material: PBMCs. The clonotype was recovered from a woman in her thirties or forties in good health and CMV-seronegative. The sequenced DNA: TGCGCCAGCAGCTTCCAGGGGGGCTCAAATGAAAAACTGTTTTTT. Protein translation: CASSFQGGSNEKLFF.